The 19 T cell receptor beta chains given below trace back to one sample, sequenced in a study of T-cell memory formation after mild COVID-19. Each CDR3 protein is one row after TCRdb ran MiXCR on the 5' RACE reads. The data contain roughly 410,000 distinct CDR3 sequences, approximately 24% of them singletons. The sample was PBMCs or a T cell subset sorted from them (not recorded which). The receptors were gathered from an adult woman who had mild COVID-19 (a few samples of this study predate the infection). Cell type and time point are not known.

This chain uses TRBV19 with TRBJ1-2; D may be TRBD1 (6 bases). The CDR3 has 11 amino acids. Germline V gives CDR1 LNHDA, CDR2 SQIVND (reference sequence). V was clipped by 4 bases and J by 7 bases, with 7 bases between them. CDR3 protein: CASSTGVGYTF. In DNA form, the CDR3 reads TGTGCCAGTAGTACAGGGGTTGGCTACACCTTC.

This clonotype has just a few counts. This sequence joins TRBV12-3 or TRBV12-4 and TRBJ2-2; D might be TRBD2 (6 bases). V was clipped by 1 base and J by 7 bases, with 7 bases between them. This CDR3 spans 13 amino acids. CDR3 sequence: CASSLGGGGELFF. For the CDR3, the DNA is TGTGCCAGCAGTTTAGGGGGAGGCGGGGAGCTGTTTTTT.

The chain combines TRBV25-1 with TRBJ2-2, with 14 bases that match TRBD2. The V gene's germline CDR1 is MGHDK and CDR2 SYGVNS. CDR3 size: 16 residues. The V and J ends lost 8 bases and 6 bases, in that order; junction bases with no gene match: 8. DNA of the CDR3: TGTGCCAGCGGAACAGGGGGACTAGCGGGAGCCGGGGAGCTGTTTTTT. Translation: CASGTGGLAGAGELFF.

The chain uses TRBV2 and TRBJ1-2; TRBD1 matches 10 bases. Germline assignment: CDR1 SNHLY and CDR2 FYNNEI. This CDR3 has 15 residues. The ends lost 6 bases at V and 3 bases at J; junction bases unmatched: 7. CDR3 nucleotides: TGTGCCAGCAGATGGGACAGGGGCGCGCACTATGGCTACACCTTC. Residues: CASRWDRGAHYGYTF. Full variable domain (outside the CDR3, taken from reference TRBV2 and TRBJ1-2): EPEVTQTPSHQVTQMGQEVILRCVPISNHLYFYWYRQILGQKVEFLVSFYNNEISEKSEIFDDQFSVERPDGSNFTLKIRSTKLEDSAMYFCASRWDRGAHYGYTFGSGTRLTVV.

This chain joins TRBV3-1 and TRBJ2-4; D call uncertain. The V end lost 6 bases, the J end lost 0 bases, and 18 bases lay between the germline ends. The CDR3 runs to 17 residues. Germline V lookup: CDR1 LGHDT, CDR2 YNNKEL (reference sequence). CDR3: CASSPTPQLLAKNIQYF. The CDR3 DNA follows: TGTGCCAGCAGTCCTACTCCACAGTTACTAGCCAAAAACATTCAGTACTTC.

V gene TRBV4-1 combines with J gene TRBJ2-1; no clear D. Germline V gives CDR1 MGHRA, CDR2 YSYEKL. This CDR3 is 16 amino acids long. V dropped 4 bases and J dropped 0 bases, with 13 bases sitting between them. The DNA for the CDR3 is TGCGCCAGCAGCCCTACGATGTTACGCTCCTACAATGAGCAGTTCTTC. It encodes CASSPTMLRSYNEQFF.

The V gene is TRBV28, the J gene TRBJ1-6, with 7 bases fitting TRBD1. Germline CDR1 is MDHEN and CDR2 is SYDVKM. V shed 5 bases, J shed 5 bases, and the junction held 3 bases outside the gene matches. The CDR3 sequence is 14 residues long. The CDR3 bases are TGTGCCAGCAGTCCACAGGGGAATAATTCACCCCTCCACTTT. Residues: CASSPQGNNSPLHF.

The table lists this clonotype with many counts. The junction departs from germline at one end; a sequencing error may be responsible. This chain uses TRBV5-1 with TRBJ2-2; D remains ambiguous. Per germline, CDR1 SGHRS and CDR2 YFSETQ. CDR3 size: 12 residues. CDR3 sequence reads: CASSLTSGELFF. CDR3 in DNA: TGTGCCAGCAGCCTGACAAGCGGGGAGCTGTTTTTT.

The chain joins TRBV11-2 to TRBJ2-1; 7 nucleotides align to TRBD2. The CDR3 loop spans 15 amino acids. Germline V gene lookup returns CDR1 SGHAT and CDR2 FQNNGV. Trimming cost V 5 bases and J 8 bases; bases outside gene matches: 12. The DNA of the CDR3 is TGTGCCAGCAGCCCGACTAGCCCCGGGATCTATGAGCAGTTCTTC. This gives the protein CASSPTSPGIYEQFF.

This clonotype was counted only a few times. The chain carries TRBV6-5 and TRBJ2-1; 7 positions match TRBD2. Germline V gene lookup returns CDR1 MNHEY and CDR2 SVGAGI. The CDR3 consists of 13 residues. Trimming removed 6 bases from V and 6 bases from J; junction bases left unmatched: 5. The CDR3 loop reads CASRAGLLNEQFF. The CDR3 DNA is TGTGCCAGCAGAGCGGGACTCCTCAATGAGCAGTTCTTC.

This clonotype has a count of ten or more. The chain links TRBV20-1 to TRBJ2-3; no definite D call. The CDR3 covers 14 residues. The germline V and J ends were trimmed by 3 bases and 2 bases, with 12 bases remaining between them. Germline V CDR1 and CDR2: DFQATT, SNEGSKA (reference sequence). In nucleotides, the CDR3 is TGCAGTGCTAGCTCATCGCTGGACACAGATACGCAGTATTTT. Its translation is CSASSSLDTDTQYF.

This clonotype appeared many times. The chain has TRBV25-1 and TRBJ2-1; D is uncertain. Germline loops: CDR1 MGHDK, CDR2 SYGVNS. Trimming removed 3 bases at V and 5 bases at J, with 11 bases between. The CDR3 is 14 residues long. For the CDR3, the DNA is TGTGCCAGCAGTGAGTCGATGGCGGACAATGAGCAGTTCTTC. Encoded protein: CASSESMADNEQFF.

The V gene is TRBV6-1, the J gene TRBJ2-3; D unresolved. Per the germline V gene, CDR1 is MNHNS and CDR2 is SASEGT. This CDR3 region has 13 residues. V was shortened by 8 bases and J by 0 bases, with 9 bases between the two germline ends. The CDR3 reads CASGRGSTDTQYF. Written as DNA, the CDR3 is TGTGCCAGCGGCCGCGGTAGCACAGATACGCAGTATTTT.

The CDR3 nucleotides read TGTGCCAGCAGCTTAGGCCCCCAGGGGGTCTACGAGCAGTACTTC. Translating it yields CASSLGPQGVYEQYF. The J gene is TRBJ2-7, the V gene TRBV7-9; 7 bases line up with TRBD1. After removal of 1 base from V and 3 bases from J, the junction contained 6 bases not matched to a gene. The germline V gene encodes CDR1 SEHNR and CDR2 FQNEAQ (reference sequence). This CDR3 has 15 residues.

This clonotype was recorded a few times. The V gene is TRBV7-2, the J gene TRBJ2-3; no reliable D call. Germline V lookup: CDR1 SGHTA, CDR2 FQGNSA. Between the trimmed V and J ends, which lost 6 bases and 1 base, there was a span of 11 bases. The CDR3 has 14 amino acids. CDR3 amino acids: CASSPYLRTDTQYF. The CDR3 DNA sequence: TGTGCCAGCAGTCCCTACCTTCGCACAGATACGCAGTATTTT.

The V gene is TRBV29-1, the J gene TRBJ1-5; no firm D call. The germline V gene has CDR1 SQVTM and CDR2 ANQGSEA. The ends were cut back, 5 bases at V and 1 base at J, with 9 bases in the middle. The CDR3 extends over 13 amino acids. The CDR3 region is CSVWEDSNQPQHF. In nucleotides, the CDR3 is TGCAGCGTTTGGGAGGACAGCAATCAGCCCCAGCATTTT.

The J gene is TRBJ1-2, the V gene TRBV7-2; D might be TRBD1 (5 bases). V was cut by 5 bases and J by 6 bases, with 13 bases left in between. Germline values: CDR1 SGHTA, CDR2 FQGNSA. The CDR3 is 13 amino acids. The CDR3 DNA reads TGTGCCAGCAGCCCAGGGATATACGATGGCTACACCTTC. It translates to CASSPGIYDGYTF.

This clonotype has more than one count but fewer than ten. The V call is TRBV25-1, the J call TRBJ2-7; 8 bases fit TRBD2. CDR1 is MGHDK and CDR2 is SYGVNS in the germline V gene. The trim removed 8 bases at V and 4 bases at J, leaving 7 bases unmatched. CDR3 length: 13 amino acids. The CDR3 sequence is CASATGGGYEQYF. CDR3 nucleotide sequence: TGTGCCAGCGCGACGGGAGGGGGGTACGAGCAGTACTTC.

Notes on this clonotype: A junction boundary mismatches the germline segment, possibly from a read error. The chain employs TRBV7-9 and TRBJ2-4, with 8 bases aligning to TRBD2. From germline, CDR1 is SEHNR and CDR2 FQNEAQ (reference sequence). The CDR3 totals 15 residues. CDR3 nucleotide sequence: TGTGCCAGCAGCTTAGTCGGGAGGGTCAAAAACATTCAGTATTTC. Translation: CASSLVGRVKNIQYF.